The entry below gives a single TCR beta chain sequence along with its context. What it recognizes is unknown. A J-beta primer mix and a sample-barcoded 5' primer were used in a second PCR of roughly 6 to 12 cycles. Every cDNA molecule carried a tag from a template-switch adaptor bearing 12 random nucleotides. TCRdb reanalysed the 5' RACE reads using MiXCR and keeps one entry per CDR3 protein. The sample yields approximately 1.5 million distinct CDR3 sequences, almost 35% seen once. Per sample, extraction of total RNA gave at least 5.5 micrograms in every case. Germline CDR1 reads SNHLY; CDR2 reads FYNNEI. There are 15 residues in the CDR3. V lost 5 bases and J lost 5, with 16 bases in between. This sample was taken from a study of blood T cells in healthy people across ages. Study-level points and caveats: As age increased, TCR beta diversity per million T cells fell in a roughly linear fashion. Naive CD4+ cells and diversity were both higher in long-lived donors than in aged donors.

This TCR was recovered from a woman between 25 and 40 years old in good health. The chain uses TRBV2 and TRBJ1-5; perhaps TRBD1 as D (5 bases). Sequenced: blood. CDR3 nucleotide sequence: TGTGCCAGCAGTACCGTGGGGGTCGGCGATCAGCCCCAGCATTTT. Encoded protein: CASSTVGVGDQPQHF.